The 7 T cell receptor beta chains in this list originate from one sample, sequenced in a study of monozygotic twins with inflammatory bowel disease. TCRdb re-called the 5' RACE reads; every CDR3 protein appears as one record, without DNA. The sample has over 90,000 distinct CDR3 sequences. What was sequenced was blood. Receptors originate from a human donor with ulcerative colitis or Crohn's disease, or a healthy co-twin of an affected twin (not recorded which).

CDR3 loop: CASSPRDGRRYEQYF. The chain combines TRBV18 with TRBJ2-7; TCRdb picks TRBD2, but there is no DNA to check that call. The CDR3 length is 15 residues. Germline V gene data show CDR1 as KGHSH and CDR2 as LQKENI.

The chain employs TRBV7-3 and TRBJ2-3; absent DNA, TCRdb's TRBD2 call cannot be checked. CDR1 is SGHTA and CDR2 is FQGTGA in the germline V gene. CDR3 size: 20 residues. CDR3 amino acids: CASSLSVLRLAGGGTDTQYF.

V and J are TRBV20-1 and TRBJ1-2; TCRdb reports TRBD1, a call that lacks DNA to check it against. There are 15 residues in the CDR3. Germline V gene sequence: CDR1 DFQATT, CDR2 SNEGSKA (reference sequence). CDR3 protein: CSARPGQGRAYGYTF.

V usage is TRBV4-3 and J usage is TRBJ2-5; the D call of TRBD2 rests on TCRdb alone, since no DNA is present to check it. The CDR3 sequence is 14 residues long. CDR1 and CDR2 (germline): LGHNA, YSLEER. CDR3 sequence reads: CASSQGLAEETQYF.

Here the CDR3 reads CASSSGGGTQETQYF. This chain connects TRBV5-1 to TRBJ2-5; the TCRdb call, TRBD1, lacks DNA for checking. CDR3 length: 15 residues. The germline V gene has CDR1 SGHRS and CDR2 YFSETQ. Variable domain in full (rest from reference TRBV5-1 and TRBJ2-5): KAGVTQTPRYLIKTRGQQVTLSCSPISGHRSVSWYQQTPGQGLQFLFEYFSETQRNKGNFPGRFSGRQFSNSRSEMNVSTLELGDSALYLCASSSGGGTQETQYFGPGTRLLVL.

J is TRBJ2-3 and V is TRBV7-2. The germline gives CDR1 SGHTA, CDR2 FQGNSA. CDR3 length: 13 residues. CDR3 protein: CASSYGKTDTQYF.

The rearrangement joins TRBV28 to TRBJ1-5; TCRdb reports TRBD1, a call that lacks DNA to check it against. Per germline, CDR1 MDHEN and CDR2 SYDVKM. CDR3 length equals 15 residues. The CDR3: CASSYDRPINQPQHF.